What follows is one TCR beta chain and its context. These data are taken from a study of cytomegalovirus exposure and HLA in healthy donors. A multiplex PCR was run with 60 Vbeta primers and 13 Jbeta primers. Sequenced by immunoSEQ multiplex PCR; TCRdb stores in-frame clones only, minus some. The sample lists roughly 100,000 clones, about 16% occurring once. The clonotype was recovered from a female donor in good health and CMV-seronegative. The specimen was PBMCs.

The chain's CDR3 is CARRARTGNEKLFF. The CDR3 DNA follows: TGTGCCAGGAGGGCGCGGACGGGTAATGAAAAACTGTTTTTT. This chain links TRBV6-5 with TRBJ1-4; D remains ambiguous. This CDR3 spans 14 amino acids. Germline V CDR1 and CDR2: MNHEY, SVGAGI. Trimming took 9 bases from V and 4 from J, leaving 15 bases between them.